This TCR beta chain was found in a study of T-cell memory formation after mild COVID-19. This clonotype occurred a few times. The V end lost 2 bases, the J end lost 6 bases, and 16 bases lay between the germline ends. Per the germline V gene, CDR1 is SEHNR and CDR2 is FQNEAQ (reference sequence). The CDR3 consists of 15 residues. TCRdb recomputed calls from the 5' RACE reads with MiXCR, one row per CDR3 protein. This sample has about 140,000 distinct CDR3 sequences, with 11% to 15% found just once. The sample consisted of PBMCs or a T cell subset sorted from them (not recorded which). This clonotype was sampled from an adult woman who had mild COVID-19 (a few samples of this study predate the infection). Cell type and time point are not known. This sequence joins TRBV7-9 and TRBJ1-2, with D possibly being TRBD1 (5 bases). CDR3 coding DNA: TGTGCCAGCAGCTTACCAGGGAATCACCTTCATGGCTACACCTTC. The encoded protein is CASSLPGNHLHGYTF.